The 31 T cell receptor beta chains presented below share a single source sample, sequenced in a study of OX40 agonist ivuxolimab in advanced cancers. The receptor library was made with the immunoSEQ multiplex PCR assay. Drawn from immuneACCESS, this table holds only the in-frame rearrangements with V and J called that TCRdb kept. Clones are partly lost; checked studies trace under half to an unresolved V gene and leave the rest unexplained. The sample has 80,000 or so clones on record, around four fifths of them singletons. The ten largest clones add up to roughly 2% of the sample. The source material was CD4+ or CD8+ T cells sorted from blood, sampled in a trial of the OX40 agonist ivuxolimab. The receptors shown here come from an adult with an advanced solid tumor such as melanoma, head and neck, liver or kidney cancer.

This clone was found a few times. The CDR3 DNA is TGTGCCAGCAGCTTCCGACCAGAGAGACCTAATTCACCCCTCCACTTT. Protein sequence: CASSFRPERPNSPLHF. The chain is built from TRBV7-9 and TRBJ1-6; no reliable D call. This CDR3 contains 16 residues. The germline V and J ends were trimmed by 3 bases and 6 bases, with 15 bases remaining between them. Germline CDR1 and CDR2: SEHNR and FQNEAQ (reference sequence).

The chain carries TRBV2 and TRBJ2-7, with 11 nucleotides matching TRBD1. The CDR3 consists of 12 residues. Germline values: CDR1 SNHLY, CDR2 FYNNEI. Trimming removed 8 bases from V and 6 bases from J; junction bases left unmatched: 3. CDR3 in amino acids: CASGQGASEQYF. The CDR3 nucleotides are TGTGCCAGCGGACAGGGGGCTAGCGAGCAGTACTTC.

The chain employs TRBV28 and TRBJ2-7; weak D call: TRBD1 (8 bases). V gave up 6 bases and J gave up 7 bases, with 28 bases separating them. The CDR3 length is 17 residues. The germline gives CDR1 MDHEN, CDR2 SYDVKM. The DNA for the CDR3 is TGTGCCAGCAGCGTTACAGGGGGGAGCGGGATGACAAGGGAGCAGTACTTC. It encodes CASSVTGGSGMTREQYF.

The V call is TRBV9, the J call TRBJ1-1; D unresolved. V lost 4 bases, J lost 2 bases, and 9 bases lay in between. Looked up from germline, CDR1 is SGDLS and CDR2 is YYNGEE. The CDR3 is 13 residues long. CDR3 nucleotides: TGTGCCAGCAGCCCAGGAACCAACACTGAAGCTTTCTTT. Translation: CASSPGTNTEAFF.

This clone is a singleton in its sample. The gene calls are TRBV30 and TRBJ2-7; 7 positions match TRBD2. J was trimmed by 3 bases and V by 1 base; bases with no gene match: 9. Germline lookup yields CDR1 GTSNPN and CDR2 SVGIG (reference sequence). The CDR3 totals 15 residues. DNA for the CDR3: TGTGCCTGGAGTGCACTGGGGGGACTAATCTACGAGCAGTACTTC. Translation gives CAWSALGGLIYEQYF.

The V gene is TRBV5-1, the J gene TRBJ2-7, with D possibly matching TRBD2 (5 bases). In germline, CDR1 is SGHRS, CDR2 YFSETQ. The CDR3 loop spans 14 amino acids. The germline V and J ends were trimmed by 4 bases and 6 bases, with 17 bases remaining between them. CDR3: CASSTDSTRSEQYF. Written as DNA, the CDR3 is TGCGCCAGCAGCACCGACTCAACTAGATCCGAGCAGTACTTC.

The chain recombines TRBV5-4 with TRBJ1-5, with TRBD1 as a possible D gene (6 bases). There are 15 residues in the CDR3. The V gene lost 4 bases and the J gene lost 3 bases, with 14 bases spanning the gap. Germline assignment: CDR1 SGHNT and CDR2 YYREEE (reference sequence). The DNA of the CDR3 is TGTGCCAGCAGCCCTCGACAGGCTAACAATCAGCCCCAGCATTTT. Its translation is CASSPRQANNQPQHF.

The chain links TRBV11-2 to TRBJ1-2; D call uncertain. Per the germline V gene, CDR1 is SGHAT and CDR2 is FQNNGV. The CDR3 runs 13 residues. V was shortened by 5 bases and J by 0 bases, with 7 bases between the two germline ends. CDR3 sequence reads: CASSPSANYGYTF. DNA of the CDR3: TGTGCCAGCAGCCCCTCAGCTAACTATGGCTACACCTTC.

This chain joins TRBV7-9 and TRBJ2-5, with D tentatively TRBD1 or TRBD2 (6 bases each). Per the germline V gene, CDR1 is SEHNR and CDR2 is FQNEAQ (reference sequence). The CDR3 length is 16 residues. V gave up 4 bases and J gave up 5 bases, with 20 bases separating them. The CDR3 DNA is TGTGCCAGCAGCTCTCATCGAGGGGGGTCCTCGGAGACCCAGTACTTC. Encoded protein: CASSSHRGGSSETQYF.

The chain carries TRBV7-3 and TRBJ2-5, with 7 positions matching TRBD2. The CDR3 covers 14 residues. Trimming at V came to 5 bases and at J to 6 bases, leaving 9 bases not matched to a gene. The germline gives CDR1 SGHTA, CDR2 FQGTGA. CDR3: CASSPGGGQKTQYF. In nucleotides, the CDR3 is TGTGCCAGCAGCCCTGGGGGGGGTCAGAAGACCCAGTACTTC.

The V call is TRBV19, the J call TRBJ2-5; tentatively, D is TRBD1 or TRBD2 (6 bases each). The germline V gene encodes CDR1 LNHDA and CDR2 SQIVND (reference sequence). V was shortened by 6 bases and J by 5 bases, with 22 bases between the two germline ends. The CDR3 has 16 amino acids. The CDR3 DNA reads TGTGCCAGTAGAGGTCGGGGGCACGGGTGGTTTGAGACCCAGTACTTC. Translating gives CASRGRGHGWFETQYF.

The table lists this clone with a few counts. The V call is TRBV2, the J call TRBJ1-2; D unclear. The CDR3 length is 12 residues. CDR1 is SNHLY, CDR2 FYNNEI, per germline. Trimming pared 4 bases from V and 1 base from J, leaving 4 bases between. The CDR3 region is CASSGVNYGYTF. The CDR3 nucleotides are TGTGCCAGCAGTGGGGTTAACTATGGCTACACCTTC.

V is TRBV12-1 and J is TRBJ2-2; TRBD2 was called by the table and not checked on the DNA. TRBV12-1 has pseudogene status. The CDR3 has 17 amino acids. As DNA, the CDR3 is TGTGCCAGCAGCTGTGGGACTAGCGGAGCGAACACCGGGGAGCTGTTTTTT. This gives the protein CASSCGTSGANTGELFF.

V usage is TRBV10-3 and J usage is TRBJ1-2, with a possible D match to TRBD1 (5 bases). Trimming cost V 1 base and J 4 bases, with 13 bases left between them. Germline V gives CDR1 ENHRY, CDR2 SYGVKD. The CDR3 sequence is 15 residues long. Here the CDR3 DNA reads TGTGCCATCAGTGAGTGGGGGGAAATGGGCTATGGCTACACCTTC. Translated: CAISEWGEMGYGYTF.

The table lists this clone with a few counts. The gene calls are TRBV7-3 and TRBJ1-2, with a possible D match to TRBD1 (5 bases). This CDR3 spans 13 amino acids. Germline assignment: CDR1 SGHTA and CDR2 FQGTGA. V was cut by 5 bases and J by 3 bases, with 10 bases left in between. CDR3 amino acids: CASSPGLYYGYTF. The DNA for the CDR3 is TGTGCCAGCAGCCCGGGACTGTACTATGGCTACACCTTC. The entire variable domain, with the rest obtained from reference TRBV7-3 and TRBJ1-2, is as follows: GAGVSQTPSNKVTEKGKYVELRCDPISGHTALYWYRQSLGQGPEFLIYFQGTGAADDSGLPNDRFFAVRPEGSVSTLKIQRTERGDSAVYLCASSPGLYYGYTFGSGTRLTVV.

The chain combines TRBV5-1 with TRBJ2-1; maybe TRBD2 (6 bases). The CDR3 spans 13 residues. CDR1 and CDR2 (germline): SGHRS, YFSETQ. With 4 bases removed from V and 7 bases from J, the gap between germline ends came to 12 bases. As DNA, the CDR3 is TGCGCCAGCAGCCCCCGGGACTCTAATGAGCAGTTCTTC. It codes for CASSPRDSNEQFF.

The chain uses TRBV9 and TRBJ2-1, with 12 bases identical to TRBD2. The trim removed 0 bases at V and 9 bases at J, leaving 7 bases unmatched. Looked up from germline, CDR1 is SGDLS and CDR2 is YYNGEE. CDR3 length: 16 amino acids. In nucleotides, the CDR3 is TGTGCCAGCAGCGTAGCGGCTAGCGGGAGGGCCGTTGAGCAGTTCTTC. This sequence encodes CASSVAASGRAVEQFF. Looking up the rest from reference TRBV9 and TRBJ2-1 gives the full variable domain: DSGVTQTPKHLITATGQRVTLRCSPRSGDLSVYWYQQSLDQGLQFLIQYYNGEERAKGNILERFSAQQFPDLHSELNLSSLELGDSALYFCASSVAASGRAVEQFFGPGTRLTVL.

The chain has TRBV6-5 and TRBJ2-3; 8 bases fit TRBD1. The germline V gene encodes CDR1 MNHEY and CDR2 SVGAGI. There are 14 residues in the CDR3. V shed 9 bases, J shed 5 bases, and the junction held 10 bases outside the gene matches. CDR3 in DNA: TGTGCCAGTACAGCTACAGGGGGAAGAGATACGCAGTATTTT. It codes for CASTATGGRDTQYF.

The rearrangement joins TRBV5-5 to TRBJ2-2; D is unclear. Trimming stripped 6 bases from V and 6 bases from J, with 18 bases between. The CDR3 has 15 amino acids. CDR1 is SGHKS, CDR2 YYEKEE, per germline (reference sequence). In nucleotides, the CDR3 is TGTGCCAGCACCCTCCAAACTTTAGTTGCCGGGGAGCTGTTTTTT. Residues: CASTLQTLVAGELFF.

This chain joins TRBV5-1 and TRBJ1-2; D is unresolved. CDR3 length equals 13 residues. The germline V and J ends were trimmed by 5 bases and 0 bases, with 8 bases remaining between them. CDR1 and CDR2 (germline): SGHRS, YFSETQ. DNA of the CDR3: TGCGCCAGCAGACAGTACGCTAACTATGGCTACACCTTC. Encoded protein: CASRQYANYGYTF.

V usage is TRBV7-2 and J usage is TRBJ2-7; 9 bases agree with TRBD2. This CDR3 spans 15 amino acids. Germline CDR1 reads SGHTA; CDR2 reads FQGNSA. Trimming removed 5 bases from V and 6 bases from J; junction bases left unmatched: 11. The chain's CDR3 is CASSPLSGSKGEQYF. As DNA, the CDR3 is TGTGCCAGCAGCCCCCTTAGCGGGAGTAAGGGCGAGCAGTACTTC.

The V call is TRBV27, the J call TRBJ2-7, with TRBD1 as a possible D gene (6 bases). CDR1 and CDR2 (germline): MNHEY, SMNVEV (reference sequence). The CDR3 has 13 residues. V was pared by 4 bases and J by 9 bases, with 16 bases between. The CDR3 is CASSWGPGTPQYF. In DNA, the CDR3 is TGTGCCAGCAGTTGGGGGCCCGGGACCCCGCAGTACTTC.

Here the CDR3 reads CASSLGGAGETQYF. The CDR3 bases are TGTGCCAGCAGCTTAGGCGGGGCAGGGGAGACCCAGTACTTC. The chain employs TRBV7-6 and TRBJ2-5; tentative D call: TRBD2 (6 bases). The CDR3 covers 14 residues. V lost 1 base to trimming and J lost 5 bases, with 11 bases between them. CDR1 is SGHVS and CDR2 is FNYEAQ in the germline V gene.

This clone was counted once. V and J are TRBV5-1 and TRBJ2-1; possibly TRBD2 for D (5 bases). CDR1 and CDR2 from the germline V gene are SGHRS and YFSETQ. This CDR3 region has 14 residues. Trimming left V 1 base short and J 6 bases short, with 11 bases between. The CDR3 DNA is TGCGCCAGCAGCTTGAGTACTAGTGTCAATGAGCAGTTCTTC. Translated: CASSLSTSVNEQFF.

This clone was seen a single time. The chain couples TRBV28 to TRBJ1-2, with a possible D match to TRBD1 (5 bases). This CDR3 is 14 amino acids long. Germline lookup yields CDR1 MDHEN and CDR2 SYDVKM. V was shortened by 0 bases and J by 7 bases, with 12 bases between the two germline ends. CDR3 amino acids: CASSLWGRDGGYTF. CDR3 coding DNA: TGTGCCAGCAGTTTATGGGGGCGCGACGGTGGCTACACCTTC.

This clone has a single count. The genes are TRBV10-3 and TRBJ2-7, with TRBD2 identical over 7 bases. This CDR3 comprises 12 residues. Per germline, CDR1 ENHRY and CDR2 SYGVKD. The V gene end was trimmed by 8 bases and the J gene end by 5 bases; junction bases not matched to a gene: 6. The CDR3 loop reads CAIAGSGNEQYF. Written as DNA, the CDR3 is TGTGCCATCGCAGGGAGCGGGAACGAGCAGTACTTC.

The chain recombines TRBV29-1 with TRBJ2-1, with TRBD2 matching over 10 bases. Germline CDR1 SQVTM, CDR2 ANQGSEA. The CDR3 has 13 amino acids. V lost 6 bases to trimming and J lost 4 bases; unmatched junction nucleotides: 3. CDR3 bases: TGCAGCGTAGGACTAGCGGCTTACAATGAGCAGTTCTTC. This sequence encodes CSVGLAAYNEQFF.

This rearrangement joins TRBV9 to TRBJ2-2; a possible D gene is TRBD1 (6 bases). Looked up from germline, CDR1 is SGDLS and CDR2 is YYNGEE. CDR3 size: 15 residues. The germline V and J ends were trimmed by 5 bases and 4 bases, with 15 bases remaining between them. CDR3: CASRLDQGSTGELFF. CDR3 bases: TGTGCCAGCAGACTAGACCAGGGGAGCACCGGGGAGCTGTTTTTT. The full variable domain, with the rest looked up from reference TRBV9 and TRBJ2-2, is DSGVTQTPKHLITATGQRVTLRCSPRSGDLSVYWYQQSLDQGLQFLIQYYNGEERAKGNILERFSAQQFPDLHSELNLSSLELGDSALYFCASRLDQGSTGELFFGEGSRLTVL.

The V call is TRBV7-9, the J call TRBJ2-5, with D possibly matching TRBD1 (6 bases). This CDR3 has 15 amino acids. Germline CDR1 and CDR2: SEHNR and FQNEAQ (reference sequence). The V gene lost 8 bases and the J gene lost 7 bases, with 23 bases spanning the gap. CDR3 region: CASQYTGDTLVTQYF. CDR3 sequence (DNA): TGTGCCAGCCAGTATACCGGGGACACGCTTGTGACCCAGTACTTC.

V gene TRBV7-8 combines with J gene TRBJ2-3; D uncertain. V was shortened by 6 bases and J by 0 bases, with 13 bases between the two germline ends. The germline V gene has CDR1 SGHVS and CDR2 FQNEAQ. The CDR3 sequence is 15 residues long. The CDR3 DNA sequence: TGTGCCAGCAGTCTAAGGTCTATAAGCACAGATACGCAGTATTTT. This sequence encodes CASSLRSISTDTQYF. Combining the CDR3 with reference TRBV7-8 and TRBJ2-3 gives the whole variable domain GAGVSQSPRYKVAKRGQDVALRCDPISGHVSLFWYQQALGQGPEFLTYFQNEAQLDKSGLPSDRFFAERPEGSVSTLKIQRTQQEDSAVYLCASSLRSISTDTQYFGPGTRLTVL.

This chain links TRBV5-6 with TRBJ1-2, with D perhaps matching TRBD1 (5 bases). The CDR3 sequence is 15 residues long. Germline-derived CDR1 and CDR2 are SGHDT and YYEEEE. Trimming pared 2 bases from V and 0 bases from J, leaving 11 bases between. The CDR3 reads CASSLTGFANYGYTF. Here the CDR3 DNA reads TGTGCCAGCAGCTTAACAGGCTTTGCTAACTATGGCTACACCTTC. Supplemented by reference TRBV5-6 and TRBJ1-2, the full variable domain reads DAGVTQSPTHLIKTRGQQVTLRCSPKSGHDTVSWYQQALGQGPQFIFQYYEEEERQRGNFPDRFSGHQFPNYSSELNVNALLLGDSALYLCASSLTGFANYGYTFGSGTRLTVV.